The entry below gives a single TCR beta chain sequence along with its context. The source of the sample is a study of blood T cell repertoires in COVID-19. V gave up 3 bases and J gave up 2 bases, with 14 bases separating them. This CDR3 has 16 residues. Germline V gives CDR1 KGHSH, CDR2 LQKENI. Some clones are missing from TCRdb's copy, which holds only in-frame ones; the method was immunoSEQ multiplex PCR. The sample comprises around 79,000 clones, roughly 80% of which are singletons, and roughly 6% rests with the top ten. The specimen sequenced was peripheral blood. The chain has TRBV18 and TRBJ1-5, with a weak D call TRBD1 (5 bases). This receptor was obtained from a woman in her sixties or seventies with acute or convalescent COVID-19. The CDR3 DNA reads TGTGCCAGCTCACCTCCGCAGGGTGGAGGCAATCAGCCCCAGCATTTT. Protein sequence: CASSPPQGGGNQPQHF.